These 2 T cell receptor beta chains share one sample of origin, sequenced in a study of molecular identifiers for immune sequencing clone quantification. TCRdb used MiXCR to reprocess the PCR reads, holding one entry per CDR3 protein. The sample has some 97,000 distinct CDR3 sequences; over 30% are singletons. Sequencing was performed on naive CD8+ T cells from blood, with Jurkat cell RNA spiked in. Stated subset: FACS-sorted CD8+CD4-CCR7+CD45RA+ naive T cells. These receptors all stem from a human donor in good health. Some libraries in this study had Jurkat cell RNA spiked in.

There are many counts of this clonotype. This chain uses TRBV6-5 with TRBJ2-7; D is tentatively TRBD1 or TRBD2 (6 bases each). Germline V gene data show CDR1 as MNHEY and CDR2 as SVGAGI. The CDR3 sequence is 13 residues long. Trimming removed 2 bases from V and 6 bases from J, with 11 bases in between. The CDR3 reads CASSYKGGSEQYF. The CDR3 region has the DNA TGTGCCAGCAGTTACAAGGGGGGCAGCGAGCAGTACTTC.

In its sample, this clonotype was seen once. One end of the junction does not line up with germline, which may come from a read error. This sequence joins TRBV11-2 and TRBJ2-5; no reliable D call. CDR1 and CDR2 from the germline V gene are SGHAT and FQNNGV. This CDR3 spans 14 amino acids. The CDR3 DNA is TGTGCCAGCACCCCCCACGATGACCAAGAGACCCAGAACTTC. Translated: CASTPHDDQETQNF.